The table lists the clone carrying this T cell receptor (beta chain) with a few counts. Its antigen is not identified. This entry is derived from a study of CD8 T cells in ankylosing spondylitis. Libraries of TCR beta came from quantitative 5'-RACE with molecular barcodes. One entry per CDR3 protein, called by TCRdb with MiXCR from the 5' RACE reads. The table lists 150,000 to 200,000 distinct CDR3 sequences, under 15% of them singletons. The CDR3 runs to 15 residues. CDR1 ENHRY and CDR2 SYGVKD come from the germline V gene. V lost 4 bases and J lost 5; bases outside the gene matches: 6. Study-wide findings and caveats: Ankylosing spondylitis blood seemed to carry a telltale TCR beta motif made of eight highly homologous variants. Earlier studies detected some motif variants in reactive arthritis synovial fluid and blood. According to the report, clones linked to the disease were significantly enriched in matched synovial fluid samples taken from ankylosing spondylitis patients.

The material sequenced was blood, either unsorted or a sorted T cell fraction (not recorded which). This TCR came from a female donor with ankylosing spondylitis or in good health (not recorded which). The chain recombines TRBV10-3 with TRBJ2-1; TRBD1 aligns across 9 bases. The CDR3 sequence is CAISGRQGDHNEQFF. CDR3 DNA sequence: TGTGCCATCAGTGGAAGACAGGGGGACCACAATGAGCAGTTCTTC.